Below are 3 T cell receptor beta chains sequenced from a single sample in a study of blood T cell repertoires in COVID-19. Produced via immunoSEQ multiplex PCR; TCRdb's table is partial and in-frame only. The repertoire holds 300,000 to 400,000 clones, with over 75% as singletons. Sequencing input: PBMCs or T cells enriched from blood (not recorded which). The receptors derive from a man aged 18 to 29 who had recovered from COVID-19.

The chain uses TRBV28 and TRBJ1-2, with D tentatively TRBD1 (5 bases). The length of the CDR3 is 14 residues. The V gene's germline CDR1 is MDHEN and CDR2 SYDVKM. Trimming pared 6 bases from V and 0 bases from J, leaving 11 bases between. CDR3: CASSDSPPNYGYTF. CDR3 sequence (DNA): TGTGCCAGCAGCGACAGCCCCCCTAACTATGGCTACACCTTC.

This rearrangement joins TRBV18 to TRBJ2-1, with TRBD2 identical over 10 bases. The junction had 2 bases not matched to a gene; V was cut back by 8 bases and J by 1 base. The CDR3 contains 14 residues. Germline lookup yields CDR1 KGHSH and CDR2 LQKENI. The chain's CDR3 is CASTTSGSYNEQFF. In DNA form, the CDR3 reads TGTGCCAGCACGACTAGCGGGTCCTACAATGAGCAGTTCTTC. Full variable domain (remainder filled in from reference TRBV18 and TRBJ2-1): NAGVMQNPRHLVRRRGQEARLRCSPMKGHSHVYWYRQLPEEGLKFMVYLQKENIIDESGMPKERFSAEFPKEGPSILRIQQVVRGDSAAYFCASTTSGSYNEQFFGPGTRLTVL.

With regard to this clone: The sample carries other DNA sequences with the same CDR3. This chain connects TRBV4-1 to TRBJ2-5, with a possible D match to TRBD1 (6 bases). The CDR3 runs 14 residues. V lost 4 bases and J lost 5, with 14 bases in between. Germline V gives CDR1 MGHRA, CDR2 YSYEKL. This CDR3 is CASSLQGLGETQYF. CDR3 coding DNA: TGCGCCAGCAGCCTACAGGGCCTCGGGGAGACCCAGTACTTC.